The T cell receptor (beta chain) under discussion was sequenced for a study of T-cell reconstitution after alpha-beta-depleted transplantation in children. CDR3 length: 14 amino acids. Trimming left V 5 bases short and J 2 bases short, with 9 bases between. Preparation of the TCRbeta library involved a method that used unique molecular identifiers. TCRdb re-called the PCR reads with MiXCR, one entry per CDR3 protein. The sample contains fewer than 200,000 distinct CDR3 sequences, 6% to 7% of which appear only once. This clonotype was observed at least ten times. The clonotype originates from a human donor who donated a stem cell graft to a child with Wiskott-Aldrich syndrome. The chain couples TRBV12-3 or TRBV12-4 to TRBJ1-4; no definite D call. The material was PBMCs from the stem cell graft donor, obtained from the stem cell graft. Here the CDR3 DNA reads TGTGCCAGCAGTACAAGAGTCACTAATGAAAAACTGTTTTTT. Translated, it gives CASSTRVTNEKLFF.